The 11 T cell receptor beta chains below all came from one sample that was sequenced in a study of cytomegalovirus exposure and HLA in healthy donors. The PCR was carried out with 60 Vbeta primers and 13 Jbeta primers. Here immunoSEQ multiplex PCR was the method, and the copy in TCRdb shows in-frame clones only, minus some. Of some 100,000 clones detected, approximately 71% appear once; the ten largest clones hold 5.4%. Sequenced sample: PBMCs. All receptors come from an older woman in good health and CMV-seropositive.

The rearrangement links TRBV29-1 to TRBJ2-7; weak D call: TRBD1 (6 bases). Deletions cut 7 bases from V and 0 bases from J, with 19 bases between. Germline lookup yields CDR1 SQVTM and CDR2 ANQGSEA. The CDR3 covers 15 residues. The CDR3 nucleotides read TGCAGCGCCGGGACACACCGATCACACTCCTACGAGCAGTACTTC. It encodes CSAGTHRSHSYEQYF.

This clone was found a few times. This sequence is one base from a far larger clone and is likely a read error. Other DNA variants within this sample encode the same CDR3. The V gene is TRBV6-5, the J gene TRBJ2-5, with 9 bases that match TRBD2. CDR1 is MNHEY and CDR2 is SVGAGI in the germline V gene. After removal of 6 bases from V and 5 bases from J, the junction contained 10 bases not matched to a gene. The CDR3 is 15 amino acids. The CDR3, as DNA: TGTGCCAGCAGCTACCTGGGACTAGCATTGGAGACCCAGTACTTC. Its protein is CASSYLGLALETQYF.

This clone was picked up a small number of times. V and J are TRBV6-6 and TRBJ1-2; 10 bases match TRBD1. V shed 3 bases, J shed 7 bases, and the junction held 8 bases outside the gene matches. The CDR3 loop spans 15 amino acids. CDR1 and CDR2 (germline): MNHNY, SVGAGI (reference sequence). The DNA for the CDR3 is TGTGCCAGCAGTTATCCCCCCGGACAGGGGGGTGGCTACACCTTC. This gives the protein CASSYPPGQGGGYTF.

This clone was counted a few times. J is TRBJ2-7 and V is TRBV7-2; 7 bases match TRBD2. Germline CDR1 is SGHTA and CDR2 is FQGNSA. The CDR3 has 15 residues. The V segment lost 0 bases and the J segment 3 bases; nucleotides outside the gene matches: 5. The CDR3 DNA sequence: TGTGCCAGCAGCTTAGCTAGCGGGTTACTCTACGAGCAGTACTTC. Amino acid sequence: CASSLASGLLYEQYF. The full variable domain, completed using reference TRBV7-2 and TRBJ2-7, is GAGVSQSPSNKVTEKGKDVELRCDPISGHTALYWYRQSLGQGLEFLIYFQGNSAPDKSGLPSDRFSAERTGGSVSTLTIQRTQQEDSAVYLCASSLASGLLYEQYFGPGTRLTVT.

This clone was seen a few times. The chain is built from TRBV5-1 and TRBJ2-2, with 7 bases identical to TRBD1. J was trimmed by 7 bases and V by 0 bases; bases with no gene match: 18. This CDR3 has 19 amino acids. Germline V lookup: CDR1 SGHRS, CDR2 YFSETQ. In nucleotides, the CDR3 is TGCGCCAGCAGCTTGGCCGCTTACCCCCCAGGGGGTAAGGACGGGGAGCTGTTTTTT. This translates into CASSLAAYPPGGKDGELFF.

The chain is built from TRBV5-1 and TRBJ2-7; tentatively, D is TRBD2 (6 bases). The ends were cut back, 0 bases at V and 0 bases at J, with 10 bases in the middle. The length of the CDR3 is 15 residues. Germline V gives CDR1 SGHRS, CDR2 YFSETQ. DNA for the CDR3: TGCGCCAGCAGCTTGGGGGGAGGAAACTCCTACGAGCAGTACTTC. Translation: CASSLGGGNSYEQYF.

About this clone: At one boundary the junction diverges from the germline segment, which might be a read error. The chain links TRBV10-3 to TRBJ1-2; 10 positions match TRBD1. The V gene's germline CDR1 is ENHRY and CDR2 SYGVKD. The CDR3 contains 13 residues. The CDR3 region is CAIRQGANYDYTF. In DNA form, the CDR3 reads TGTGCCATACGACAGGGGGCGAATTATGACTACACCTTC.

For the CDR3, the DNA is TGTGCCAGCAGTTACTCGATCGCGCGGACTAGCGGGGGGGCAGATACGCAGTATTTT. Protein: CASSYSIARTSGGADTQYF. J is TRBJ2-3 and V is TRBV6-7; 15 bases agree with TRBD2. TRBV6-7 is sorted into the ORF group, with uncertain function. After removal of 0 bases from V and 4 bases from J, the junction contained 8 bases not matched to a gene. CDR3 length: 19 residues.

This sequence joins TRBV10-3 and TRBJ1-2, with D possibly TRBD1 on 5 matching bases. V lost 3 bases and J 13 bases, leaving 15 bases between the germline ends. In germline, CDR1 is ENHRY, CDR2 SYGVKD. The CDR3 sequence is 12 residues long. Written as DNA, the CDR3 is TGTGCCATCAGTGAAAAGGGGATTGAGTGCACCTTC. Amino acids: CAISEKGIECTF.

The rearrangement uses TRBV19 and TRBJ1-2; TRBD1 is a possible D gene (6 bases). Germline V gene data show CDR1 as LNHDA and CDR2 as SQIVND (reference sequence). The CDR3 contains 13 residues. The ends were cut back, 5 bases at V and 1 base at J, with 8 bases in the middle. The CDR3 DNA follows: TGTGCCAGTAGTGGACAGCTTAACTATGGCTACACCTTC. Residues: CASSGQLNYGYTF.

J is TRBJ1-1 and V is TRBV23-1; 9 nucleotides match TRBD1. TRBV23-1 is an open reading frame, and its role is uncertain. The CDR3 spans 16 residues. V was pared by 4 bases and J by 3 bases, with 9 bases of the junction left unmatched. CDR3 amino acids: CASSRPGQGGYTEAFF. DNA for the CDR3: TGCGCCAGCAGTCGACCGGGACAGGGAGGATACACTGAAGCTTTCTTT.